This record concerns one T cell receptor (beta chain) sequence. Germline assignment: CDR1 LGHDT and CDR2 YNNKEL (reference sequence). The CDR3 is made up of 15 amino acids. Trimming removed 4 bases from V and 7 bases from J, with 19 bases in between. This sample was included in a study of CD8 T cells in Susac syndrome. The authors reverse transcribed roughly 0.5 to 1 ug RNA with random hexamers. An immunoSEQ multiplex PCR generated amplified TCR beta CDR3 products spanning 54 Vbeta and 13 Jbeta. TCRdb passed the immunoSEQ multiplex PCR reads through MiXCR, listing each CDR3 protein once. The sample records roughly 200,000 distinct CDR3 sequences, approximately 96% being singletons.

Sequencing was carried out using CD4+ T cells from PBMCs. V gene TRBV3-1 combines with J gene TRBJ1-2; tentatively, D is TRBD1 (5 bases). The sequence was obtained from a human donor with multiple sclerosis. In DNA form, the CDR3 reads TGTGCCAGCAGCCTCCAAAGGGGCGCCTGGGGTGGCTACACCTTC. Translating gives CASSLQRGAWGGYTF.